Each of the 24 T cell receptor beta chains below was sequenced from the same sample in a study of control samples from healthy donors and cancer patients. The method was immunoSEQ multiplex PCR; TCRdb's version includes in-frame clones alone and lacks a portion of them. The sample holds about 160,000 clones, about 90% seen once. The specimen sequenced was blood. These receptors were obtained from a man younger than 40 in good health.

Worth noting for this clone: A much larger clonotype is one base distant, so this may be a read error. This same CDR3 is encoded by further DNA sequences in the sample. CDR3 sequence reads: CASSQDRNQPQHF. As DNA, the CDR3 is TGTGCCAGCAGCCAAGACAGAAATCAGCCCCAGCATTTT. This chain uses TRBV3-1 (or the pseudogene TRBV3-2) with TRBJ1-5; D is unclear. The ends were cut back, 0 bases at V and 4 bases at J, with 4 bases in the middle. The germline CDR1 and CDR2 sequences are LGHDT and YNNKEL (reference sequence). This CDR3 region has 13 residues.

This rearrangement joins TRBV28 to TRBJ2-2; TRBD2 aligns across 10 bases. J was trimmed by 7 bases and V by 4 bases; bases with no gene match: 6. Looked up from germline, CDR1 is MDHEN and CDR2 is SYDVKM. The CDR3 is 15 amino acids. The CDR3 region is CASSSSGRAVGELFF. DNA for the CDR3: TGTGCCAGCAGTTCGAGCGGGAGGGCCGTCGGGGAGCTGTTTTTT.

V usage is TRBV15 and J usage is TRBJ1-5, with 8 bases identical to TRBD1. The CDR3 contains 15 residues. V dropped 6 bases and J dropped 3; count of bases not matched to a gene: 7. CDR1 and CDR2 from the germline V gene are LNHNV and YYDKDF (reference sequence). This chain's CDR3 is CATRRTGNLNQPQHF. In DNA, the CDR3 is TGTGCCACCAGAAGGACAGGGAACCTCAATCAGCCCCAGCATTTT.

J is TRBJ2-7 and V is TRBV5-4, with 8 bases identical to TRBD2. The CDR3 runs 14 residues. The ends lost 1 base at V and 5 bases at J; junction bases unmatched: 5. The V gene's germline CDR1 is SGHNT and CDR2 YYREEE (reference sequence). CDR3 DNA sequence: TGTGCCAGCAGCTTGCGGGAGGGCCTTAACGAGCAGTACTTC. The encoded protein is CASSLREGLNEQYF.

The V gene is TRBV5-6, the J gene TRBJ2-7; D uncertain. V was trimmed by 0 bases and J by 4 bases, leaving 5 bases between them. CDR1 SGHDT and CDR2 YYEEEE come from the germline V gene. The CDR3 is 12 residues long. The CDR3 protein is CASSLDHYEQYF. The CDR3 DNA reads TGTGCCAGCAGCTTGGACCATTACGAGCAGTACTTC.

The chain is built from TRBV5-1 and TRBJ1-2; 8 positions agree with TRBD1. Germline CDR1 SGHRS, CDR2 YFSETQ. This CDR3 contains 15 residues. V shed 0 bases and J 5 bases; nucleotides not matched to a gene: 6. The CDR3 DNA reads TGCGCCAGCAGCTTGGCTAGACAGGGGAGTTATGGCTACACCTTC. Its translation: CASSLARQGSYGYTF.

The CDR3: CASRPGQTLNTEAFF. The CDR3 coding sequence is TGTGCCAGCAGACCAGGACAGACCCTGAACACTGAAGCTTTCTTT. The chain carries TRBV6-6 and TRBJ1-1; D is perhaps TRBD1 (6 bases). Trimming took off 6 bases at V and 0 bases at J, with 14 bases between the two ends. Per the germline V gene, CDR1 is MNHNY and CDR2 is SVGAGI (reference sequence). CDR3 size: 15 residues.

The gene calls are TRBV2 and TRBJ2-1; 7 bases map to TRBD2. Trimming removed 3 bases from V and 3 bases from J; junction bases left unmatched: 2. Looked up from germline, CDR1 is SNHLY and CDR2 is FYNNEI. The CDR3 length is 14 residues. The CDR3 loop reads CASSDWGGYNEQFF. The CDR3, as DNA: TGTGCCAGCAGTGACTGGGGGGGCTACAATGAGCAGTTCTTC.

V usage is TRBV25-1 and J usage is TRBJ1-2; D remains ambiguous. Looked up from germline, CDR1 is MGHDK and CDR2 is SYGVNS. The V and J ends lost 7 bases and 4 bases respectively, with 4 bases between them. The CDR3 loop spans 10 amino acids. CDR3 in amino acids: CASNSYGYTF. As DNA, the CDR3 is TGTGCCAGCAACAGCTATGGCTACACCTTC.

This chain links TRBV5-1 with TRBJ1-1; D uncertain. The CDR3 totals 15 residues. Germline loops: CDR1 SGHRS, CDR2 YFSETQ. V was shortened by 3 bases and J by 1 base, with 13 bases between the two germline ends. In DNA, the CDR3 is TGCGCCAGCAGCTCCGACGGGAACCAGAACACTGAAGCTTTCTTT. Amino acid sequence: CASSSDGNQNTEAFF.

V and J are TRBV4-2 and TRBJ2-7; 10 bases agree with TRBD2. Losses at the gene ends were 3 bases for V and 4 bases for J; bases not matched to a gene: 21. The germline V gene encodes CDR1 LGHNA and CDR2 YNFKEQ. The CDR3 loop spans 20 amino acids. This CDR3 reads CASSHSIRLAGAPRVYEQYF. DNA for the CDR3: TGTGCCAGCAGCCATTCGATCAGGCTAGCGGGGGCTCCACGTGTGTACGAGCAGTACTTC.

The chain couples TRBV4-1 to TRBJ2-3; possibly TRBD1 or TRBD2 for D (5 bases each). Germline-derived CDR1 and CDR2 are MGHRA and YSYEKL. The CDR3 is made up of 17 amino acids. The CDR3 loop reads CPRRRLPGPFWADTQYF. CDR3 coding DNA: TGCCCCCGCCGCCGCCTCCCGGGACCTTTTTGGGCAGATACGCAGTATTTT.

For the CDR3, the DNA is TGTGCCAGCAGCTTGGGGGACATACAAGAGACCCAGTACTTC. The encoded protein is CASSLGDIQETQYF. The chain recombines TRBV5-5 with TRBJ2-5, with a possible D match to TRBD1 (6 bases). V lost 0 bases and J lost 2, with 8 bases in between. This CDR3 has 14 amino acids. Germline assignment: CDR1 SGHKS and CDR2 YYEKEE (reference sequence).

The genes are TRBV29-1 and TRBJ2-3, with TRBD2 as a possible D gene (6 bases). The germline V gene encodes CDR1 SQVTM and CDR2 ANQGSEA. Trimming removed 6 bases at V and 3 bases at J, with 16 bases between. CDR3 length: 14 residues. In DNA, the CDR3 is TGCAGCGTGCCCGACTTCCGGGGGACAGATACGCAGTATTTT. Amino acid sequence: CSVPDFRGTDTQYF.

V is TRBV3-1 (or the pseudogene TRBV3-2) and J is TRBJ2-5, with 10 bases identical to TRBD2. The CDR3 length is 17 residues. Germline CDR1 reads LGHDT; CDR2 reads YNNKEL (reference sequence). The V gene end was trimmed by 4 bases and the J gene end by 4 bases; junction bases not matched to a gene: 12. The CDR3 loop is CASSLGTSVQMRETQYF. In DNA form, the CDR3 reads TGTGCCAGCAGCCTGGGGACTAGCGTCCAGATGCGAGAGACCCAGTACTTC.

As DNA, the CDR3 is TGTGCCAGCAGTCCCACGGCACGGACTAGCGGGATTGCCGGGGAGCTGTTTTTT. It encodes CASSPTARTSGIAGELFF. The chain couples TRBV28 to TRBJ2-2; 12 bases are shared with TRBD2. The CDR3 is 18 residues long. Germline V gene sequence: CDR1 MDHEN, CDR2 SYDVKM. Trimming took 5 bases from V and 6 from J; bases not matched to a gene: 13.

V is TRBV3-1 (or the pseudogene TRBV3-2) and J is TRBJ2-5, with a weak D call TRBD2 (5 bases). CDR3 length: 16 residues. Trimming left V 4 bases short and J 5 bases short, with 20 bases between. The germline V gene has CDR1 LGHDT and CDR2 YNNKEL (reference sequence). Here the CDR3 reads CASSRNRKGASETQYF. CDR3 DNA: TGTGCCAGCAGCCGCAATAGAAAGGGAGCGTCGGAGACCCAGTACTTC.

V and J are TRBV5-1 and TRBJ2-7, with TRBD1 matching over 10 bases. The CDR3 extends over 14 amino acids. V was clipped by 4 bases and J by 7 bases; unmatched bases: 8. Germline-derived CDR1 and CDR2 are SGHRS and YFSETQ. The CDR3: CASSLPTGGDEQYF. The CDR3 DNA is TGCGCCAGCAGCCTTCCGACAGGGGGCGATGAGCAGTACTTC.

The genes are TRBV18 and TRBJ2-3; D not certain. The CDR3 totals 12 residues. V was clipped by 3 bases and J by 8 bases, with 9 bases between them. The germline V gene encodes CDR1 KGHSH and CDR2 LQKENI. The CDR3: CASSPVEGTQYF. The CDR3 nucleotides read TGTGCCAGCTCACCGGTGGAAGGTACGCAGTATTTT.

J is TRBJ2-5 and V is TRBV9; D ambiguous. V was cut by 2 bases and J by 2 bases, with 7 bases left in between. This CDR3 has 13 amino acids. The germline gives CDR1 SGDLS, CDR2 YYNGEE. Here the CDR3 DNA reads TGTGCCAGCAGCGTTGGGCAGCAAGAGACCCAGTACTTC. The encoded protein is CASSVGQQETQYF.

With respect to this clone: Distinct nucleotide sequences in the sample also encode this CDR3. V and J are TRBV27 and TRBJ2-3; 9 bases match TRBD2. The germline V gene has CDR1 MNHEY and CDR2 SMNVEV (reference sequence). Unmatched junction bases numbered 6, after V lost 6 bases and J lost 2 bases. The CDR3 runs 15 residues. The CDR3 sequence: CASRPLAGATDTQYF. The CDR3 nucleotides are TGTGCCAGCAGACCCTTAGCGGGGGCCACAGATACGCAGTATTTT.

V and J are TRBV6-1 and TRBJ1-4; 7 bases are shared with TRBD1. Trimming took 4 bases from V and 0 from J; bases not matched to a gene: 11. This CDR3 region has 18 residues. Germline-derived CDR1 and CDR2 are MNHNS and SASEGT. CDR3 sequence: CASSGAGTAIATNEKLFF. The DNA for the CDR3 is TGTGCCAGCAGTGGGGCCGGGACAGCCATTGCAACTAATGAAAAACTGTTTTTT.

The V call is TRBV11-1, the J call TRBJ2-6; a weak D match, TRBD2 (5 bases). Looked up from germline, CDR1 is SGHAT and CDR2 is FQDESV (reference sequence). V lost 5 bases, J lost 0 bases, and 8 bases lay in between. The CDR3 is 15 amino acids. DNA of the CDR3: TGTGCCAGCAGCGAGAGGGACTCTGGGGCCAACGTCCTGACTTTC. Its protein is CASSERDSGANVLTF. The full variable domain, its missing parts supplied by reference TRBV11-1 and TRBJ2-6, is EAEVAQSPRYKITEKSQAVAFWCDPISGHATLYWYRQILGQGPELLVQFQDESVVDDSQLPKDRFSAERLKGVDSTLKIQPAELGDSAMYLCASSERDSGANVLTFGAGSRLTVL.

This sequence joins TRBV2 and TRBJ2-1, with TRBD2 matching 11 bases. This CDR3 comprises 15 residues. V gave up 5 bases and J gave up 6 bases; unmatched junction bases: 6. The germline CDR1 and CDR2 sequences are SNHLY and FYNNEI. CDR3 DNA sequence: TGTGCCAGCAGTCCCACTAGCGGGAGCTTCAATGAGCAGTTCTTC. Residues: CASSPTSGSFNEQFF.